Each of the 24 T cell receptor beta chains below was sequenced from the same sample in a study of T cells in Graves' hyperthyroidism and ophthalmopathy. TCR beta CDR3 regions were amplified from RNA. The HTBI set primed first-round TCR CDR3 RT-PCR. TCRdb re-called the multiplex PCR reads through MiXCR, storing one row per CDR3 protein. Among roughly 700,000 distinct CDR3 sequences listed, approximately 36% were seen once. The sample consisted of blood. The receptors here all came from a woman in her 40s with Graves' hyperthyroidism.

This clonotype was recorded many times. The gene calls are TRBV7-3 and TRBJ1-1, with 7 nucleotides matching TRBD1. Germline V gives CDR1 SGHTA, CDR2 FQGTGA. This CDR3 region has 15 residues. The trim removed 5 bases at V and 2 bases at J, leaving 8 bases unmatched. CDR3 DNA: TGTGCCAGCAGCCCGCAGACAGGGAGAAACACTGAAGCTTTCTTT. As protein: CASSPQTGRNTEAFF.

This clonotype came up once. V is TRBV11-2 and J is TRBJ2-2, with D unclear. Germline CDR1 and CDR2: SGHAT and FQNNGV. CDR3 length: 14 residues. Trimming removed 1 base at V and 6 bases at J, with 9 bases between. The CDR3 DNA sequence: TGTGCCAGCAGCTTAGTTATTAAGGCCGGGGAGCTGTTTTTT. Its translation: CASSLVIKAGELFF. Looking up the rest from reference TRBV11-2 and TRBJ2-2 gives the full variable domain: EAGVAQSPRYKIIEKRQSVAFWCNPISGHATLYWYQQILGQGPKLLIQFQNNGVVDDSQLPKDRFSAERLKGVDSTLKIQPAKLEDSAVYLCASSLVIKAGELFFGEGSRLTVL.

For this clonotype: Its ends do not fully match the called genes, so a read error is possible. The V call is TRBV20-1, the J call TRBJ1-1, with a tentative D call TRBD1 (6 bases). The CDR3 covers 14 residues. Germline-derived CDR1 and CDR2 are DFQATT and SNEGSKA (reference sequence). The CDR3 sequence is CSAIPQGSPRGGVF. The DNA of the CDR3 is TGCAGTGCTATTCCCCAGGGGTCCCCCCGCGGAGGGGTCTTT.

Details on this clonotype: The germline gene is not matched at one end of the junction; a read error may be the cause. The V and J genes are TRBV12-3 or TRBV12-4 and TRBJ1-1; 9 bases are a match to TRBD1. CDR3 length equals 15 residues. In DNA form, the CDR3 reads TGTGCCAGCAGTCTAGCGACAGGGGGGAGCACTGAAGCTTTCTTT. Its translation is CASSLATGGSTEAFF.

This clonotype was observed a few times. The chain uses TRBV19 and TRBJ1-1; 7 positions agree with TRBD1. Germline V gives CDR1 LNHDA, CDR2 SQIVND (reference sequence). The CDR3 is made up of 12 amino acids. The ends lost 9 bases at V and 8 bases at J; junction bases unmatched: 9. The CDR3 bases are TGTGCCAGCAAGACCGGGACAGCAGAAGCTTTCTTT. Translating gives CASKTGTAEAFF.

This clonotype was counted a single time. Here the CDR3 reads CASSDTGTAVEKLFF. CDR3 DNA sequence: TGTGCCAGCAGCGATACCGGGACAGCGGTTGAAAAACTGTTTTTT. This chain joins TRBV7-9 and TRBJ1-4; TRBD1 matches at 7 bases. The CDR3 spans 15 residues. The germline gives CDR1 SEHNR, CDR2 FQNEAQ (reference sequence). With 5 bases clipped from V and 7 bases from J, the junction kept 10 bases outside the gene matches. The full variable domain, in which reference TRBV7-9 and TRBJ1-4 provide the parts outside the CDR3, is DTGVSQNPRHKITKRGQNVTFRCDPISEHNRLYWYRQTLGQGPEFLTYFQNEAQLEKSRLLSDRFSAERPKGSFSTLEIQRTEQGDSAMYLCASSDTGTAVEKLFFGSGTQLSVL.

This clonotype was seen ten or more times. This chain uses TRBV24-1 with TRBJ2-2; D might be TRBD1 (5 bases). The CDR3 has 15 amino acids. In germline, CDR1 is KGHDR, CDR2 SFDVKD. The V and J ends lost 3 bases and 6 bases respectively, with 13 bases between them. The CDR3 DNA reads TGTGCCACCAGTGATCCAGGGTTGGTCCCCGGGGAGCTGTTTTTT. Translating it yields CATSDPGLVPGELFF.

In this sample, this clonotype turned up once. V and J are TRBV11-2 and TRBJ1-1; D unclear. Per the germline V gene, CDR1 is SGHAT and CDR2 is FQNNGV. The CDR3 consists of 15 residues. V gave up 5 bases and J gave up 6 bases, with 19 bases separating them. In DNA form, the CDR3 reads TGTGCCAGCAGCCCACCGCTAAAGGCGGTCGCTGAAGCTTTCTTT. Translating gives CASSPPLKAVAEAFF.

As for this clonotype: This may be a read error: a much more frequent sequence differs by one nucleotide. The DNA of the CDR3 is TGTGTCAGCTCGGAGTACAGTTATAGCAATCAGCCCCAGCATTTT. Its translation: CVSSEYSYSNQPQHF. This chain joins TRBV10-3 and TRBJ1-5; D gene unclear. This CDR3 contains 15 residues. Germline CDR1 reads ENHRY; CDR2 reads SYGVKD.

This clonotype was seen repeatedly, ten times or more. The V gene is TRBV19, the J gene TRBJ2-7; 8 nucleotides align to TRBD1. Germline loops: CDR1 LNHDA, CDR2 SQIVND (reference sequence). With 6 bases clipped from V and 4 bases from J, the junction kept 8 bases outside the gene matches. This CDR3 spans 14 amino acids. CDR3: CASSRTGTGYEQYF. Here the CDR3 DNA reads TGTGCCAGTAGCCGGACAGGGACGGGATACGAGCAGTACTTC. Variable domain in full (rest from reference TRBV19 and TRBJ2-7): DGGITQSPKYLFRKEGQNVTLSCEQNLNHDAMYWYRQDPGQGLRLIYYSQIVNDFQKGDIAEGYSVSREKKESFPLTVTSAQKNPTAFYLCASSRTGTGYEQYFGPGTRLTVT.

V gene TRBV6-1 combines with J gene TRBJ1-4; 9 nucleotides line up with TRBD1. The CDR3 consists of 14 residues. CDR1 MNHNS and CDR2 SASEGT come from the germline V gene. After removal of 5 bases from V and 6 bases from J, the junction contained 4 bases not matched to a gene. The CDR3 DNA reads as TGTGCCAGCAGTCATACAGGGGGCGATGAAAAACTGTTTTTT. This codes for CASSHTGGDEKLFF.

A word on this clonotype: The junction departs from germline at one end; a sequencing error may be responsible. This chain uses TRBV10-3 with TRBJ1-4; D not resolved. Per the germline V gene, CDR1 is ENHRY and CDR2 is SYGVKD. The CDR3 is 16 amino acids. CDR3 sequence reads: CASSLPVVRQAEKLFF. The DNA of the CDR3 is TGTGCCAGCAGTTTACCGGTTGTCAGGCAGGCGGAAAAACTGTTTTTT.

This chain connects TRBV20-1 to TRBJ2-7; tentatively, D is TRBD1 (6 bases). Germline V gene lookup returns CDR1 DFQATT and CDR2 SNEGSKA (reference sequence). The CDR3 covers 13 residues. V shed 4 bases and J shed 3 bases, with 13 bases lying between them. The CDR3 is CSAIPTGNYEQYF. The CDR3, as DNA: TGCAGTGCTATCCCGACAGGCAACTACGAGCAGTACTTC.

This clonotype turned up a few times. The genes are TRBV20-1 and TRBJ2-7; possibly TRBD1 or TRBD2 for D (5 bases each). Germline-derived CDR1 and CDR2 are DFQATT and SNEGSKA (reference sequence). V lost 3 bases, J lost 2 bases, and 14 bases lay in between. The CDR3 is 14 residues long. CDR3 region: CSASVLRGTYEQYF. The CDR3 DNA reads as TGCAGTGCTAGCGTGTTACGGGGCACCTACGAGCAGTACTTC.

There are many counts of this clonotype. The chain is built from TRBV7-9 and TRBJ1-2; no clear D gene. Trimming cost V 3 bases and J 4 bases, with 6 bases left between them. This CDR3 region has 12 residues. Germline loops: CDR1 SEHNR, CDR2 FQNEAQ (reference sequence). The CDR3 DNA is TGTGCCAGCAGCTTCGGCCTCTATGGCTACACCTTC. This gives the protein CASSFGLYGYTF.

The rearrangement joins TRBV19 to TRBJ1-1; possibly TRBD1 for D (6 bases). The CDR3 loop spans 14 amino acids. V was pared by 8 bases and J by 1 base, with 14 bases between. Germline loops: CDR1 LNHDA, CDR2 SQIVND (reference sequence). CDR3 sequence (DNA): TGTGCCAGTTTTTCCGGGACAAGGAACACTGAAGCTTTCTTT. Translation gives CASFSGTRNTEAFF. The whole variable domain, filled in from reference TRBV19 and TRBJ1-1, reads DGGITQSPKYLFRKEGQNVTLSCEQNLNHDAMYWYRQDPGQGLRLIYYSQIVNDFQKGDIAEGYSVSREKKESFPLTVTSAQKNPTAFYLCASFSGTRNTEAFFGQGTRLTVV.

This clonotype appeared many times. The CDR3 nucleotides read TGTGCCAGTACCCCGGACAGGCGGTACCACGAGCAGTACTTC. Its translation is CASTPDRRYHEQYF. The rearrangement joins TRBV19 to TRBJ2-7; 7 bases match TRBD1. Germline loops: CDR1 LNHDA, CDR2 SQIVND (reference sequence). CDR3 length: 14 residues. With 7 bases clipped from V and 5 bases from J, the junction kept 11 bases outside the gene matches.

V usage is TRBV6-5 and J usage is TRBJ1-6, with a weak D call TRBD1 (6 bases). Looked up from germline, CDR1 is MNHEY and CDR2 is SVGAGI. The CDR3 length is 16 residues. The ends were cut back, 5 bases at V and 0 bases at J, with 11 bases in the middle. CDR3: CASSQQGSSYNSPLHF. DNA for the CDR3: TGTGCCAGCAGTCAACAGGGCAGCTCCTATAATTCACCCCTCCACTTT.

On this clonotype: An end of the junction differs from the germline gene, which may be a read error. This sequence joins TRBV6-5 and TRBJ1-2, with a weak D call TRBD1 (5 bases). Germline V gene lookup returns CDR1 MNHEY and CDR2 SVGAGI. This CDR3 is built from 12 residues. The CDR3 spells CASSYNGRDGAF. DNA for the CDR3: TGTGCCAGCAGTTACAATGGCCGGGACGGAGCCTTC.

This clonotype came up many times. V gene TRBV14 combines with J gene TRBJ1-6; TRBD1 is a possible D gene (5 bases). The CDR3 is 15 residues long. Trimming removed 4 bases at V and 6 bases at J, with 13 bases between. Germline V CDR1 and CDR2: SGHDN, FVKESK. Written as DNA, the CDR3 is TGTGCCAGCAGCCGGAGACAGAGGGGTAATTCACCCCTCCACTTT. It codes for CASSRRQRGNSPLHF.

About this clonotype: A read error may produce the germline difference seen at one junction end. The V gene is TRBV11-1, the J gene TRBJ1-1, with D perhaps TRBD1 (5 bases). Germline CDR1 reads SGHAT; CDR2 reads FQDESV (reference sequence). This CDR3 contains 16 residues. CDR3 nucleotide sequence: TGTGCCAGCAGCGTCGGGGGAGGGCTTTTGGGGACTGAAACTTTCTTT. Amino acids: CASSVGGGLLGTETFF. Full variable domain (outside the CDR3, taken from reference TRBV11-1 and TRBJ1-1): EAEVAQSPRYKITEKSQAVAFWCDPISGHATLYWYRQILGQGPELLVQFQDESVVDDSQLPKDRFSAERLKGVDSTLKIQPAELGDSAMYLCASSVGGGLLGTETFFGQGTRLTVV.

In this sample, this clonotype turned up a few times. The chain recombines TRBV10-2 with TRBJ1-5; TRBD1 agrees at 9 bases. This CDR3 comprises 15 residues. Germline lookup yields CDR1 WSHSY and CDR2 SAAADI. V trimming: 4 bases; J trimming: 6 bases; junction bases outside the gene matches: 7. The CDR3 nucleotides are TGCGCCAGCAGTGGGACAGGGGTCGACAGTCAGCCCCAGCATTTT. Translated, it gives CASSGTGVDSQPQHF.

This clonotype turned up a few times. The rearrangement links TRBV28 to TRBJ1-3, with a weak D call TRBD1 (5 bases). The CDR3 covers 15 residues. Germline V gene data show CDR1 as MDHEN and CDR2 as SYDVKM. Trimming cost V 3 bases and J 0 bases, with 9 bases left between them. CDR3: CASSLTESSGNTIYF. CDR3 DNA: TGTGCCAGCAGTTTGACAGAATCCTCTGGAAACACCATATATTTT.

A remark on this clonotype: Germline and junction disagree at one end, which may indicate a read error. The J gene is TRBJ1-1, the V gene TRBV5-1; no clear D. The germline gives CDR1 SGHRS, CDR2 YFSETQ. The CDR3 consists of 14 residues. For the CDR3, the DNA is TGTGCCAGCAGCTTGCCGGGATCGGGCACTGAAGCTTCCTTT. This codes for CASSLPGSGTEASF.